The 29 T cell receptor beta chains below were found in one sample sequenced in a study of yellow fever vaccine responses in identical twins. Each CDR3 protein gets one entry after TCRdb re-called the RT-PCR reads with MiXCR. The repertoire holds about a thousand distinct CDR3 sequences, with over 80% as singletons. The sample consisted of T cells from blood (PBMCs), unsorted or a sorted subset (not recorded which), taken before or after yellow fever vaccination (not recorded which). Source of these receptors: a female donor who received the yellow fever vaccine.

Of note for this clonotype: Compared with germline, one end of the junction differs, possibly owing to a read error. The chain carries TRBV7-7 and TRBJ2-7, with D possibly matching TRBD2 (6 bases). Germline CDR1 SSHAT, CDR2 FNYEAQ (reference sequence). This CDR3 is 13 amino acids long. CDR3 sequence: CASSFTSKYEQYF. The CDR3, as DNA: TGTGCTAGCAGCTTTACTAGCAAGTACGAGCAGTACTTC.

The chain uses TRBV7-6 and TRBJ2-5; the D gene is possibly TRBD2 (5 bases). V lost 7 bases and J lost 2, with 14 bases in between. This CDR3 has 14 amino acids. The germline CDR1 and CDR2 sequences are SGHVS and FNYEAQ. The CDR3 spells CASNNRGTQETQYF. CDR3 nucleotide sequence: TGTGCCAGCAACAACCGGGGTACTCAAGAGACCCAGTACTTC. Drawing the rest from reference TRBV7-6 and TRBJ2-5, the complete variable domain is GAGVSQSPRYKVTKRGQDVALRCDPISGHVSLYWYRQALGQGPEFLTYFNYEAQQDKSGLPNDRFSAERPEGSISTLTIQRTEQRDSAMYRCASNNRGTQETQYFGPGTRLLVL.

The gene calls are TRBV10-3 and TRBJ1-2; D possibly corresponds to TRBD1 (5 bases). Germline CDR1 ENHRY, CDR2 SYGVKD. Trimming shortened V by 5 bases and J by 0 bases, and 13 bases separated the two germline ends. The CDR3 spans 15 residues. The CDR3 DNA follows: TGTGCCATCAGTCTAGACAGAGAAGCTAACTATGGCTACACCTTC. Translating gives CAISLDREANYGYTF.

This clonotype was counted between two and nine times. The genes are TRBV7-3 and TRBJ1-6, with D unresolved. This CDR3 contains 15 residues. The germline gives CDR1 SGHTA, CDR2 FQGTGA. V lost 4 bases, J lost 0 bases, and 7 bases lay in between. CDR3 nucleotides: TGTGCCAGCAGCTCCCGGGACTCCTATAATTCACCCCTCCACTTT. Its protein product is CASSSRDSYNSPLHF.

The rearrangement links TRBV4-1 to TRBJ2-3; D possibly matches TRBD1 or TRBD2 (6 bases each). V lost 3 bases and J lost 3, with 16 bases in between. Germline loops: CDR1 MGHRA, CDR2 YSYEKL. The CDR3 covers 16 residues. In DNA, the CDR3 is TGCGCCAGCAGCCATGGAGGGGGGCGCGGAACAGATACGCAGTATTTT. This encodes CASSHGGGRGTDTQYF.

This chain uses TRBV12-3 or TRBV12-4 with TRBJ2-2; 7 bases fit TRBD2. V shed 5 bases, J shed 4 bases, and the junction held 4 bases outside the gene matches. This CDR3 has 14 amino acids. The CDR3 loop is CASSVIAGTGELFF. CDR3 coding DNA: TGTGCCAGCAGTGTAATAGCGGGCACCGGGGAGCTGTTTTTT.

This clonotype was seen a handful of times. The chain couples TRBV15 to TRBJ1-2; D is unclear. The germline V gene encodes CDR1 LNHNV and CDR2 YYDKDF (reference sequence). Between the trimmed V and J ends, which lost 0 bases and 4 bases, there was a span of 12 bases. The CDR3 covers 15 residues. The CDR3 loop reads CATSRDLGGSYGYTF. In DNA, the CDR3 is TGTGCCACCAGCAGAGATCTGGGCGGGAGCTATGGCTACACCTTC.

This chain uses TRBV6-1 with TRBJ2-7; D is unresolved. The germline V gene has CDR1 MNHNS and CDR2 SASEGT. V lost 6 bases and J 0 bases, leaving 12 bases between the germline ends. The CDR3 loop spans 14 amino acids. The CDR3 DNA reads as TGTGCCAGCAGCCTAGGCCCCGGCTCCTACGAGCAGTACGTC. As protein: CASSLGPGSYEQYV.

In DNA, the CDR3 is TGTGCCAGCAGCAGTGGACGTTTATCCTACGAGCAGTACGTC. This gives the protein CASSSGRLSYEQYV. V and J are TRBV13 and TRBJ2-7; unclear D gene. V was trimmed by 5 bases and J by 1 base, leaving 12 bases between them. The CDR3 runs 14 residues. The V gene's germline CDR1 is PRHDT and CDR2 FYEKMQ (reference sequence).

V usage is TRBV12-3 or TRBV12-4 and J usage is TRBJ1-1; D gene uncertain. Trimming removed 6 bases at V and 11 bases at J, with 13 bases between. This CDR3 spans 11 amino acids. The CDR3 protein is CASSLKKLAFF. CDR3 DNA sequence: TGTGCCAGCAGCCTAAAGAAACTCGCTTTCTTT.

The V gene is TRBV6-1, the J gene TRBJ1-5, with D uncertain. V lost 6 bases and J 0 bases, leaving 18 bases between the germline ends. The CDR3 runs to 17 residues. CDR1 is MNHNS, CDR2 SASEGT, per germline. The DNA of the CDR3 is TGTGCCAGCAGACCCGCCCGCCAGGACTATAGCAATCAGCCCCAGCATTTT. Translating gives CASRPARQDYSNQPQHF.

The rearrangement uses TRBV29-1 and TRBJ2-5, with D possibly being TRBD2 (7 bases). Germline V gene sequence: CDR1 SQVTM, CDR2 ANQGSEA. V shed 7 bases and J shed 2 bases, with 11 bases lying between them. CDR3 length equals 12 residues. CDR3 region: CSAGGRQETQYF. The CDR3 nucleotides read TGCAGCGCGGGGGGCAGACAAGAGACCCAGTACTTC.

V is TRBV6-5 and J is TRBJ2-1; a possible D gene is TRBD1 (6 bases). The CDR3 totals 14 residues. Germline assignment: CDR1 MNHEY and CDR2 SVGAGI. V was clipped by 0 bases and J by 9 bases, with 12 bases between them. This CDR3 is CASSYSDSIAEQFF. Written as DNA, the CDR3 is TGTGCCAGCAGTTACTCGGACAGTATTGCTGAGCAGTTCTTC.

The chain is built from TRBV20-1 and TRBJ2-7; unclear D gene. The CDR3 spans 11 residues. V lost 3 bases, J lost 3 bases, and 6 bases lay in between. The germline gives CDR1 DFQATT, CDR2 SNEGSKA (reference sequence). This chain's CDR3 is CSASSLYEQYV. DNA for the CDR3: TGCAGTGCTAGCTCCCTCTACGAGCAGTACGTC.

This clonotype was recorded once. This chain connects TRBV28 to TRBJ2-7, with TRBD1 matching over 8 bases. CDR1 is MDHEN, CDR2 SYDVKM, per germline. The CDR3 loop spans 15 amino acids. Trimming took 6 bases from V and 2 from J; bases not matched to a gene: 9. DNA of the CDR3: TGTGCCAGCAGAGCCGCAGGGGGCTCCGCCTACGAGCAGTACTTC. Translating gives CASRAAGGSAYEQYF.

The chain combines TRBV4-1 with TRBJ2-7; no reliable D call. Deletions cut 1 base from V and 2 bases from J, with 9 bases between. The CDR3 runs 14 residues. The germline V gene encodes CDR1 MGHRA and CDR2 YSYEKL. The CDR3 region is CASSQGRSTYEQYF. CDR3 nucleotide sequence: TGCGCCAGCAGCCAAGGGCGTAGTACCTACGAGCAGTACTTC.

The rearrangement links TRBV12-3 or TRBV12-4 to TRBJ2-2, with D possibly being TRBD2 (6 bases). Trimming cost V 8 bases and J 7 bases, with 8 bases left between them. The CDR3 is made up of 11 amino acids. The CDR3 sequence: CASGRHGELFF. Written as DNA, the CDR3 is TGTGCCAGCGGGAGGCACGGGGAGCTGTTTTTT.

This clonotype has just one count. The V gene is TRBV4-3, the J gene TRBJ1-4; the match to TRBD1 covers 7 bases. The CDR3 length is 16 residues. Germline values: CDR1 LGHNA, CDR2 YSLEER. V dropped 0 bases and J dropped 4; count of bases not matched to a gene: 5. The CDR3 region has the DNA TGCGCCAGCAGCCAAGATAATGACAGGGATAATGAAAAACTGTTTTTT. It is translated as CASSQDNDRDNEKLFF.

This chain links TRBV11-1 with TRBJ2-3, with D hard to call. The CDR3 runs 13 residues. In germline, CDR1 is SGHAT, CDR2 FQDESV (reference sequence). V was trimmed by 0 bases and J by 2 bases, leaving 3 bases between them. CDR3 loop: CASSLAVTDTQYF. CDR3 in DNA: TGTGCCAGCAGCTTAGCGGTCACAGATACGCAGTATTTT.

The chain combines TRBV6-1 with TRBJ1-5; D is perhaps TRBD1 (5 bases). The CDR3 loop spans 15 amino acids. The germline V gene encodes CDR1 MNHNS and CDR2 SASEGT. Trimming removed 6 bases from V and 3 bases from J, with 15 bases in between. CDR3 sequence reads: CASSTGTDYNQPQHF. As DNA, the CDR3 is TGTGCCAGCAGCACCGGGACGGACTACAATCAGCCCCAGCATTTT.

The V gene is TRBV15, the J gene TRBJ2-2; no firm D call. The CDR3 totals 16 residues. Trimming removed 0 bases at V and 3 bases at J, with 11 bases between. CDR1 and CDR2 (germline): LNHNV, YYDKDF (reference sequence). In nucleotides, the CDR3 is TGTGCCACCAGCAGAGACCTGATGGGCCACACCGGGGAGCTGTTTTTT. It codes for CATSRDLMGHTGELFF. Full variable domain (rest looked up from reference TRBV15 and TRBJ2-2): DAMVIQNPRYQVTQFGKPVTLSCSQTLNHNVMYWYQQKSSQAPKLLFHYYDKDFNNEADTPDNFQSRRPNTSFCFLDIRSPGLGDTAMYLCATSRDLMGHTGELFFGEGSRLTVL.

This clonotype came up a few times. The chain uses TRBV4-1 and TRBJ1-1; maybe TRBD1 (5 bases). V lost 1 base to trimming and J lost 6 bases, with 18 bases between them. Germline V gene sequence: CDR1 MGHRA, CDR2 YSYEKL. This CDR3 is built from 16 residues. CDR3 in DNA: TGCGCCAGCAGCCAAGGACAGAGACCCGGAGTGCCTGAAGCTTTCTTT. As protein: CASSQGQRPGVPEAFF.

CDR3 protein: CATSRELGGHEQYV. The DNA for the CDR3 is TGTGCCACCAGCAGAGAACTCGGAGGCCACGAGCAGTACGTC. The genes are TRBV15 and TRBJ2-7; a weak D match, TRBD2 (5 bases). There are 14 residues in the CDR3. V was shortened by 0 bases and J by 5 bases, with 11 bases between the two germline ends. Germline CDR1 LNHNV, CDR2 YYDKDF (reference sequence).

The CDR3 here is CASSDMGIGEQFF. CDR3 nucleotides: TGTGCCAGCAGTGACATGGGAATTGGTGAGCAGTTCTTC. The chain has TRBV6-4 and TRBJ2-1; D is unclear. The CDR3 totals 13 residues. With 2 bases removed from V and 9 bases from J, the gap between germline ends came to 11 bases. Germline CDR1 is MRHNA and CDR2 is SNTAGT.

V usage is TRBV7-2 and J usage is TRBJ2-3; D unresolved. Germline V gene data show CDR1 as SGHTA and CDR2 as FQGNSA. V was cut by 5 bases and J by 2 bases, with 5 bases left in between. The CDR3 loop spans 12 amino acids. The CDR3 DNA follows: TGTGCCAGCAGCGTGGTCACAGATACGCAGTATTTT. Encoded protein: CASSVVTDTQYF.

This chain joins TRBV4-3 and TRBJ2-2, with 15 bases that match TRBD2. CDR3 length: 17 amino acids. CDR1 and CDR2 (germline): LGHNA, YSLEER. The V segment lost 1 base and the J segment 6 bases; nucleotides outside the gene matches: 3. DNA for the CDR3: TGCGCCAGCAGCCAAGGGACTAGCGGGGGGGCCTCCGGGGAGCTGTTTTTT. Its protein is CASSQGTSGGASGELFF.

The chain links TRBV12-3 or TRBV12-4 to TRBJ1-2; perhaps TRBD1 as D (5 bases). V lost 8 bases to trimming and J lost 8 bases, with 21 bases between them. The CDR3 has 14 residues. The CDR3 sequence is CASGGSGTLEGYTF. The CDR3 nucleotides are TGTGCCAGCGGGGGGAGTGGGACGTTGGAGGGCTACACCTTC.

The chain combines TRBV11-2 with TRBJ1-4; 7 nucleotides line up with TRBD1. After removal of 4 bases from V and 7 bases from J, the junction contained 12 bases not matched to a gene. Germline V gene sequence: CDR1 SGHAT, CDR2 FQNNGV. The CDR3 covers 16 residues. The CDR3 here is CASSSPDRARGEKLFF. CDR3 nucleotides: TGTGCCAGCAGCTCTCCCGACAGGGCCCGCGGTGAAAAACTGTTTTTT. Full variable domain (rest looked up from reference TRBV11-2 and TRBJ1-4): EAGVAQSPRYKIIEKRQSVAFWCNPISGHATLYWYQQILGQGPKLLIQFQNNGVVDDSQLPKDRFSAERLKGVDSTLKIQPAKLEDSAVYLCASSSPDRARGEKLFFGSGTQLSVL.

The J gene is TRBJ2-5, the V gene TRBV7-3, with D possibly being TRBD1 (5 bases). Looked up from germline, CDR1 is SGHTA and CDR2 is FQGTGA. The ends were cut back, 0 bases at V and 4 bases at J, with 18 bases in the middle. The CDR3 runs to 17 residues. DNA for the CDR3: TGTGCCAGCAGCTTAACGTACCCCCAGGGTCAAGGAGAGACCCAGTACTTC. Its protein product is CASSLTYPQGQGETQYF.